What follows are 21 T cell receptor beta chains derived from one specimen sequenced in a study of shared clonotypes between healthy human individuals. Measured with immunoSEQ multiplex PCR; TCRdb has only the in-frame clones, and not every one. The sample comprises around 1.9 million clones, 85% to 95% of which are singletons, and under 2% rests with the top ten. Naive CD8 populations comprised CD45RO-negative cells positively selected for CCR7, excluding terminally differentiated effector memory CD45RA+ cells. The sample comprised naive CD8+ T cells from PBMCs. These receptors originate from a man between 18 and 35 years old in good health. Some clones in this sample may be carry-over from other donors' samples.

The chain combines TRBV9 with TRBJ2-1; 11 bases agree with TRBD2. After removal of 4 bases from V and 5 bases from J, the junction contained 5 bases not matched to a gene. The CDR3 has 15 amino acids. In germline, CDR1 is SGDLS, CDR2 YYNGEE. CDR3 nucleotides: TGTGCCAGCAGCCCACCGGGACTAGCGGACAATGAGCAGTTCTTC. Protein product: CASSPPGLADNEQFF.

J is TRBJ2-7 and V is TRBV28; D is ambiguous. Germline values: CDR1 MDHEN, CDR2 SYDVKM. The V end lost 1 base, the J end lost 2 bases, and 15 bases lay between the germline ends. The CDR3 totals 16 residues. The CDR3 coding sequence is TGTGCCAGCAGTTTATCTCCCTTAGCTAGGACCTACGAGCAGTACTTC. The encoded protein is CASSLSPLARTYEQYF.

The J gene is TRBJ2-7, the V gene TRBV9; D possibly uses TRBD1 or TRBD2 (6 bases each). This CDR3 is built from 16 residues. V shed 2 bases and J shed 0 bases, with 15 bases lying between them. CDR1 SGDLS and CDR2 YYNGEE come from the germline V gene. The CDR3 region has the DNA TGTGCCAGCAGCGTCGGGGGAGGACAGAACTCCTACGAGCAGTACTTC. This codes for CASSVGGGQNSYEQYF.

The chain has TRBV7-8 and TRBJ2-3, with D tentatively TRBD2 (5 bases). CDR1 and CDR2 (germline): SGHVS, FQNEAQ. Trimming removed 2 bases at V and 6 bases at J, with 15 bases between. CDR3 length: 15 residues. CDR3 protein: CASSLLLNWEDTQYF. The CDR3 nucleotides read TGTGCCAGCAGCTTACTCCTTAACTGGGAGGATACGCAGTATTTT.

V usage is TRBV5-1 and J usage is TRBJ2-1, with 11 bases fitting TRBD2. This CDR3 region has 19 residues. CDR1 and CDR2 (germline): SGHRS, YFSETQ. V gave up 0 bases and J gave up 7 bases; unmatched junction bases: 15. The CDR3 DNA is TGCGCCAGCAGCTTGGAGGTTGTAGCGGGAGGGCCAGGACAAAATGAGCAGTTCTTC. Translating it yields CASSLEVVAGGPGQNEQFF.

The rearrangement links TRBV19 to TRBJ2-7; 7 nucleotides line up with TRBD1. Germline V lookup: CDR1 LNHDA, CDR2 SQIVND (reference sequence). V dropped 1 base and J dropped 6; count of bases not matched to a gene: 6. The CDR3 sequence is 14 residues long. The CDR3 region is CASSIATTGVEQYF. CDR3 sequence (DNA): TGTGCCAGTAGTATAGCTACTACAGGGGTCGAGCAGTACTTC.

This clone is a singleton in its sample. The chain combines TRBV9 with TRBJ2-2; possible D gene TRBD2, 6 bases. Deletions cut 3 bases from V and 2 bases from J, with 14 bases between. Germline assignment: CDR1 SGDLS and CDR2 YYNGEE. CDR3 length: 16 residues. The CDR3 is CASSDPGTLNTGELFF. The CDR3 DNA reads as TGTGCCAGCAGCGACCCCGGGACTCTCAACACCGGGGAGCTGTTTTTT.

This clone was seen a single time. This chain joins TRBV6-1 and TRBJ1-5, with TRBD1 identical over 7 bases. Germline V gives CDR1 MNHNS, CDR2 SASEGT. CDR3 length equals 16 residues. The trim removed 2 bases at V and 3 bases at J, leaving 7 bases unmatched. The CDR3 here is CASSESGTAYNQPQHF. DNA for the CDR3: TGTGCCAGCAGTGAAAGCGGGACAGCCTACAATCAGCCCCAGCATTTT.

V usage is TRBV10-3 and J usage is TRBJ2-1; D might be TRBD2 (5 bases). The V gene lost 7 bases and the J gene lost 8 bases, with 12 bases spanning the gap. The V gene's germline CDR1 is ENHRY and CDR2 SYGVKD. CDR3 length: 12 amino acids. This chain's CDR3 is CAIKVMGDEQFF. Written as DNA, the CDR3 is TGTGCCATCAAAGTTATGGGAGATGAGCAGTTCTTC.

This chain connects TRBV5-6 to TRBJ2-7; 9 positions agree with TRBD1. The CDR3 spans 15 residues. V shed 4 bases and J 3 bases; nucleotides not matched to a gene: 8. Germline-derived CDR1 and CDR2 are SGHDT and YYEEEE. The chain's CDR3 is CASSTGTGPFYEQYF. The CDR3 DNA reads TGTGCCAGCAGCACCGGGACAGGGCCTTTCTACGAGCAGTACTTC.

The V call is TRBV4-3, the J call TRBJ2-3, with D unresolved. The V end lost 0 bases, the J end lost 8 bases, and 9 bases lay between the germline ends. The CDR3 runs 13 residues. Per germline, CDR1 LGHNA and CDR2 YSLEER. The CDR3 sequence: CASSQDRGSTQYF. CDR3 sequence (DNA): TGCGCCAGCAGCCAAGATCGAGGAAGTACGCAGTATTTT.

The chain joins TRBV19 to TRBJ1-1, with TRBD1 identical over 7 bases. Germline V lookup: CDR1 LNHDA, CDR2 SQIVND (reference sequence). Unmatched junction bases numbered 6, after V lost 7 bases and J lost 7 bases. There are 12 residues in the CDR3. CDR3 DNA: TGTGCCAGTACCACCGGGACAGATGAAGCTTTCTTT. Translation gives CASTTGTDEAFF.

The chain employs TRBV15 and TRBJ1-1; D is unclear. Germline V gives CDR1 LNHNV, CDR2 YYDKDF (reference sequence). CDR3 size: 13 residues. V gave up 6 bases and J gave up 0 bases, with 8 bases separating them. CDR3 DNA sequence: TGTGCCACCAGAACAGCGATGAACACTGAAGCTTTCTTT. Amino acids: CATRTAMNTEAFF.

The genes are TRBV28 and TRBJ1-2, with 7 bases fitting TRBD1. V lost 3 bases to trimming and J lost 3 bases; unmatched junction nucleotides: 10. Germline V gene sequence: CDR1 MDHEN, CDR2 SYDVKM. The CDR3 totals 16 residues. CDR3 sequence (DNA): TGTGCCAGCAGTTTGCTCCACCAGGGGGATCACTATGGCTACACCTTC. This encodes CASSLLHQGDHYGYTF.

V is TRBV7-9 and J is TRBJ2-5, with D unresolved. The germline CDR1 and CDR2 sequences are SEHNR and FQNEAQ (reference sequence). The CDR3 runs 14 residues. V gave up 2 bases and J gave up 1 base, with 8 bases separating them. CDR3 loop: CASSLQTGQETQYF. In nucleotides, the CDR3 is TGTGCCAGCAGCTTACAGACCGGCCAAGAGACCCAGTACTTC.

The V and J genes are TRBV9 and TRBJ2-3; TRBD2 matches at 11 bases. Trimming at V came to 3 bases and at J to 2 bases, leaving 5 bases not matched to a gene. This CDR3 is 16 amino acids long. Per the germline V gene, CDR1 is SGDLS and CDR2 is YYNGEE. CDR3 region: CASSAETSGVTDTQYF. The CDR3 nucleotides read TGTGCCAGCAGCGCGGAGACTAGCGGGGTCACAGATACGCAGTATTTT. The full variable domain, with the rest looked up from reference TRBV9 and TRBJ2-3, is DSGVTQTPKHLITATGQRVTLRCSPRSGDLSVYWYQQSLDQGLQFLIQYYNGEERAKGNILERFSAQQFPDLHSELNLSSLELGDSALYFCASSAETSGVTDTQYFGPGTRLTVL.

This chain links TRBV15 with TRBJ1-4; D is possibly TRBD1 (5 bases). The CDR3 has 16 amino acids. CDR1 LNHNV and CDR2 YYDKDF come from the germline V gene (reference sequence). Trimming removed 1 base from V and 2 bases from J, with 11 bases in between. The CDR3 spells CATSRGDSITNEKLFF. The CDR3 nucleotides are TGTGCCACCAGCAGAGGTGACAGTATCACTAATGAAAAACTGTTTTTT.

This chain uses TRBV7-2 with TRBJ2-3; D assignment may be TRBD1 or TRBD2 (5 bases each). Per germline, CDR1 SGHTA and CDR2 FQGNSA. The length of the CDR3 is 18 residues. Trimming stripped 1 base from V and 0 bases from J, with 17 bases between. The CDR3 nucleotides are TGTGCCAGCAGCTTAGTTAATTTCGGGGCTCTAAGCACAGATACGCAGTATTTT. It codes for CASSLVNFGALSTDTQYF.

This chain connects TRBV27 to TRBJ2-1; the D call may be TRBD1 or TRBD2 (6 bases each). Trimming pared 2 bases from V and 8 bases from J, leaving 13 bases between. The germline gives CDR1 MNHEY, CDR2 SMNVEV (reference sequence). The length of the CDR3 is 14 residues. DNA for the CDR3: TGTGCCAGCAGTTTAGGAGGGGGGTACGATGAGCAGTTCTTC. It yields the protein CASSLGGGYDEQFF.

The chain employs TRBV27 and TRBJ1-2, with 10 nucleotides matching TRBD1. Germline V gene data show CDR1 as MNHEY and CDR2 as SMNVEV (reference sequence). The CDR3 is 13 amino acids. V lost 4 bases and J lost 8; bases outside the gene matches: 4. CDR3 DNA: TGTGCCAGCAGTTACGACAGGGGGCAGGGCTACACCTTC. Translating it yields CASSYDRGQGYTF.

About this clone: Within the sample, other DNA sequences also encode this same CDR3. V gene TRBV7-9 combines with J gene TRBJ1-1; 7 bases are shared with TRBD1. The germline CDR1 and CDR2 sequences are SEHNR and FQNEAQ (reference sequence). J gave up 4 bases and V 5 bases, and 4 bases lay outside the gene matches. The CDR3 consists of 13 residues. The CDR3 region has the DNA TGTGCCAGCAGCCCAGGGGGTGGCACTGAAGCTTTCTTT. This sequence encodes CASSPGGGTEAFF.